Each of the 16 T cell receptor beta chains below was sequenced from the same sample in a study of metastatic and nonmetastatic thyroid tumors. Through MiXCR, TCRdb re-clonotyped the PCR reads. The top ten hold about 16% of the sample, which has approximately 38,000 clones, about 33% seen once. Treatment of any kind had been given to no patient before thyroid surgery. Source material: tumor tissue. The source is a female donor with papillary thyroid cancer or a benign thyroid nodule (not recorded which). Some clones in this sample may be carry-over from other donors' samples.

This sequence joins TRBV5-1 and TRBJ2-1; 9 nucleotides line up with TRBD2. V shed 4 bases and J 3 bases; nucleotides not matched to a gene: 5. The CDR3 contains 15 residues. Germline V CDR1 and CDR2: SGHRS, YFSETQ. In DNA, the CDR3 is TGCGCCAGCAGCCTACTAGCGGGTCTCTACAATGAGCAGTTCTTC. Its protein is CASSLLAGLYNEQFF. The whole variable domain, remainder taken from reference TRBV5-1 and TRBJ2-1, is KAGVTQTPRYLIKTRGQQVTLSCSPISGHRSVSWYQQTPGQGLQFLFEYFSETQRNKGNFPGRFSGRQFSNSRSEMNVSTLELGDSALYLCASSLLAGLYNEQFFGPGTRLTVL.

This sequence joins TRBV6-1 and TRBJ2-5; 11 positions agree with TRBD2. J was trimmed by 3 bases and V by 0 bases; bases with no gene match: 12. Germline V gene sequence: CDR1 MNHNS, CDR2 SASEGT. The CDR3 contains 19 residues. In nucleotides, the CDR3 is TGTGCCAGCAGTGAAGCGTGGGGGACTAGCGGTAGACCTAAAGAGACCCAGTACTTC. Translating gives CASSEAWGTSGRPKETQYF.

The chain combines TRBV28 with TRBJ2-5; D uncertain. Germline V gives CDR1 MDHEN, CDR2 SYDVKM. The V gene lost 5 bases and the J gene lost 5 bases, with 12 bases spanning the gap. CDR3 length: 13 residues. The chain's CDR3 is CASSIPAGETQYF. The DNA for the CDR3 is TGTGCCAGCAGTATACCGGCCGGGGAGACCCAGTACTTC.

V and J are TRBV9 and TRBJ2-3, with TRBD1 matching over 7 bases. The CDR3 runs 14 residues. The germline V gene has CDR1 SGDLS and CDR2 YYNGEE. V was clipped by 4 bases and J by 2 bases; unmatched bases: 4. In DNA, the CDR3 is TGTGCCAGCAGCTTCGGGACAGCCACAGATACGCAGTATTTT. It yields the protein CASSFGTATDTQYF.

The count of this clone is one. Germline and junction disagree at one end, which may indicate a read error. The chain carries TRBV2 and TRBJ1-6; D is unclear. This CDR3 region has 13 residues. CDR1 SNHLY and CDR2 FYNNEI come from the germline V gene. The DNA of the CDR3 is TGTGCCAGCAGTGCTGACTATACTTCACCCCTCCACTTT. Protein sequence: CASSADYTSPLHF.

This clone was seen a few times. This sequence joins TRBV6-2 or TRBV6-3 and TRBJ2-2, with 11 nucleotides matching TRBD2. The J segment lost 5 bases and the V segment lost 4 bases, leaving 3 bases of the junction unmatched. CDR1 is MNHEY and CDR2 is SVGEGT in the germline V gene. The CDR3 sequence is 15 residues long. This chain's CDR3 is CASSSTSGGTGELFF. CDR3 nucleotides: TGTGCCAGCAGTTCTACTAGCGGGGGAACCGGGGAGCTGTTTTTT.

CDR3 bases: TGCGCCAGCAGCTTGGCAGGGGGCCCCTACGAGCAGTACTTC. This codes for CASSLAGGPYEQYF. The chain combines TRBV5-1 with TRBJ2-7; 8 bases agree with TRBD1. Germline V gene sequence: CDR1 SGHRS, CDR2 YFSETQ. CDR3 length equals 14 residues. The junction had 1 base not matched to a gene; V was cut back by 0 bases and J by 2 bases.

The rearrangement uses TRBV6-2 or TRBV6-3 and TRBJ2-3, with D maybe TRBD2 (6 bases). Trimming cost V 5 bases and J 0 bases, with 12 bases left between them. Germline V gives CDR1 MNHEY, CDR2 SVGEGT. This CDR3 contains 15 residues. The CDR3 DNA follows: TGTGCCAGCAGTCACTTAGCGGACAGCACAGATACGCAGTATTTT. Amino acids: CASSHLADSTDTQYF.

The chain is built from TRBV20-1 and TRBJ1-6, with 7 bases aligning to TRBD1. Germline V gene lookup returns CDR1 DFQATT and CDR2 SNEGSKA (reference sequence). The CDR3 covers 16 residues. V lost 3 bases, J lost 8 bases, and 13 bases stayed unmatched. CDR3: CSASETPGQLHSPLHF. CDR3 sequence (DNA): TGCAGTGCTAGTGAAACGCCGGGACAGCTCCATTCACCCCTCCACTTT.

This clone came up a few times. This chain links TRBV6-2 or TRBV6-3 with TRBJ2-3; D gene uncertain. The CDR3 sequence is 15 residues long. With 5 bases removed from V and 1 base from J, the gap between germline ends came to 13 bases. Germline V gene lookup returns CDR1 MNHEY and CDR2 SVGEGT. For the CDR3, the DNA is TGTGCCAGCAGTCACCCTCGGGCGGGCACAGATACGCAGTATTTT. It specifies CASSHPRAGTDTQYF.

This clone was counted between two and nine times. This rearrangement joins TRBV6-1 to TRBJ2-3; 8 nucleotides agree with TRBD1. This CDR3 has 14 amino acids. Trimming removed 3 bases from V and 2 bases from J; junction bases left unmatched: 1. CDR1 and CDR2 from the germline V gene are MNHNS and SASEGT. The CDR3 nucleotides read TGTGCCAGCAGTGACAGGGGGCCCACAGATACGCAGTATTTT. It yields the protein CASSDRGPTDTQYF.

The chain employs TRBV30 and TRBJ1-6; no definite D call. The germline V gene encodes CDR1 GTSNPN and CDR2 SVGIG (reference sequence). This CDR3 has 13 residues. Trimming left V 2 bases short and J 9 bases short, with 11 bases between. This chain's CDR3 is CAWSLGSASPLHF. The CDR3 region has the DNA TGTGCCTGGAGTTTGGGAAGCGCTTCACCCCTCCACTTT.

The rearrangement links TRBV2 to TRBJ2-1, with TRBD1 as a possible D gene (6 bases). Germline values: CDR1 SNHLY, CDR2 FYNNEI. The CDR3 is 12 amino acids. V lost 8 bases to trimming and J lost 5 bases, with 10 bases between them. The CDR3 nucleotides read TGTGCCAGCCGGCGGACAGACAATGAGCAGTTCTTC. This translates into CASRRTDNEQFF.

This rearrangement joins TRBV28 to TRBJ1-2, with a possible D match to TRBD1 (5 bases). Germline V CDR1 and CDR2: MDHEN, SYDVKM. The CDR3 runs 13 residues. V was trimmed by 6 bases and J by 2 bases, leaving 10 bases between them. The CDR3 is CASSIQENYGYTF. The CDR3 DNA is TGTGCCAGCAGCATACAGGAAAACTATGGCTACACCTTC.

This clone was seen only a few times. The chain joins TRBV6-1 to TRBJ2-1, with a tentative D call TRBD2 (6 bases). Trimming took off 6 bases at V and 3 bases at J, with 15 bases between the two ends. The germline V gene has CDR1 MNHNS and CDR2 SASEGT. CDR3 length: 15 residues. The CDR3 protein is CASRSPQRVYNEQFF. The CDR3 DNA reads TGTGCCAGCAGGTCCCCGCAGCGGGTCTACAATGAGCAGTTCTTC.

The CDR3 sequence: CASSLQGLGETQYF. The CDR3 nucleotides read TGTGCCAGCAGCCTCCAGGGACTAGGAGAGACCCAGTACTTC. The chain combines TRBV7-3 with TRBJ2-5; 8 positions agree with TRBD2. The CDR3 has 14 amino acids. The junction had 6 bases not matched to a gene; V was cut back by 5 bases and J by 4 bases. Germline V CDR1 and CDR2: SGHTA, FQGTGA.